This T cell receptor (beta chain) was sequenced for a study of cytomegalovirus exposure and HLA in healthy donors (dated by TCRdb to about 2017). Some background on the complete study: In an earlier analysis of 587 of the donors, under 300 Gb of sequence data and 100 million or so unique TCR beta sequences from about 190 million T cells were reported. About 280 gigabases of sequencing data and approximately 80 million unique TCR sequences were included in an early release covering 500 to 750 HLA-typed donors. The genetic ancestry cluster associated with self-reported Caucasian donors included 70% to 85% of the roughly 400 genotyped donors. The study was designed to test whether signatures of past pathogen exposure could be identified by cataloging public T cell receptors. The T cell repertoires of around 670 subjects were profiled by immunosequencing and related to cytomegalovirus serostatus. Along with the roughly 700-subject first cohort, a separate validation cohort of over a hundred different subjects was used. The study combined high-throughput TCR immunosequencing, statistical association of individual TCRs with disease status, and machine learning to predict cytomegalovirus infection status. A later analysis re-analyzed previously published TCR beta repertoires from 600 to 850 donors and added high-resolution HLA genotyping to study TCR occurrence patterns. In the later analysis, no new phenotypic data were used to find candidate immune exposures; instead, reliance was placed on TCR beta sequences and their occurrence across donors. An earlier analysis of nearly 600 of the donors applied high-throughput TCR beta sequencing to assess whether each TCR beta V gene segment acted as functional or pseudogenic. Donor age, sex, ethnicity and CMV serostatus were collected together with the repertoire data. A later genetic analysis used genome-wide SNP genotypes for about 60% of the roughly 700 donors, treating that subset as a discovery cohort. Every discovery cohort repertoire had been produced on one sequencing platform. Class I and class II HLA loci were covered by the typing at four-digit resolution. Typing coverage varied by locus: roughly 629-640 donors for A, B, C, DRB1 and DQB1; roughly 500 for DQA1; about 600 for DPA1; some 470 for DPB1. Because of strong linkage in the cohort, a few DR-DQ haplotypes were treated as single units for association and clustering. On average, roughly 250,000 unique TCR beta nucleotide sequences were sequenced per donor among a few hundred genotyped donors of the cohort, with around 19% of those sequences being non-productive. Findings and caveats that apply to the study as a whole: Broadly in line with IMGT annotations, most TCR beta V segments showed up in productive rearrangements about 87% or about 30% of the time in an earlier analysis of 450 to 600 of the donors. The classifier was reported to diagnose cytomegalovirus status with high specificity and sensitivity in both the original cohort and the validation cohort. A later analysis reported that several top co-occurrence clusters appeared linked to parvovirus B19, influenza, CMV and Epstein-Barr virus. Immune exposure information for the cohort was limited to CMV serostatus. An association between a missense DCLRE1C variant and V-gene and J-gene trimming of TCR beta chains was found in a later genetic analysis and replicated in an independent cohort. A cluster of highly shared sequence variants was judged likely to represent a technical artifact of the sequencing pipeline. Most CMV-associated TCR beta chains appeared to be HLA-restricted in a later analysis, and the HLA associations seemed to be driven largely by CMV exposure. A later analysis associated roughly 17,000 TCR beta sequences with specific HLA alleles at a false discovery rate of 0.05. The authors suggested that the approach could potentially be extended to other disease states and immunological phenotypes. A few of the identified cytomegalovirus-associated TCR beta chains were confirmed in vitro to be specific for cytomegalovirus antigens. A further reported finding was that TCR beta sequences accurately predicted the HLA-A and HLA-B alleles for most subjects in the first cohort. According to a later genetic analysis, donors in an Asian-associated ancestry cluster had fewer N-insertions in productive TCRs than the roughly 670-donor mean. This cohort had only TCR beta chains sequenced, and the lack of alpha or paired-chain data limited which features could be detected. Because HLA typing was missing for some donors at each locus, association tests included only the typed subset. In a later analysis, HLA-associated TCR beta chains were found to be more clonally expanded and to have lower generation probabilities than equally common non-associated chains. Assigning TCR associations to individual alleles was difficult when HLA alleles, especially DR and DQ, strongly co-occurred. Linkage disequilibrium might explain the correlated functional status among segregating V segments, but an unknown experimental factor could not be excluded. Roughly uniform sequencing depth across donors was assumed in presence/absence analyses, although this assumption may not hold. Most TCR sequences were seen in very few donors, while some public TCRs were found in many individuals. A later analysis found that TCR association rates varied across HLA loci, with DRB1 alleles showing the most associated TCRs and HLA-C alleles the fewest. The study gave a list of 150 to 200 TCR beta chains associated with cytomegalovirus. The earlier analysis of 587 of the donors excluded some 15 rarely observed V segments, including chromosome 9 orphons, because counts were too low.

The cohort comprised around 700 healthy bone marrow donors. Cohort members were all nominally healthy when sampled, although unrecorded immune exposures were likely present. The donor was CMV seropositive and was included in the group of 250 to 300 seropositive cohort members. A peripheral blood sample was collected from each donor, and TCR beta sequencing was performed on peripheral blood mononuclear cells. The Qiagen DNeasy Blood Extraction Kit was used to extract genomic DNA from the blood cell samples. As concerns this clone: Its target antigen remains unknown. There are no base qualities to consult, and no much larger clone falls within one base.

Library preparation was by the immunoSEQ multiplex PCR assay. A mixture of 60 forward primers for TCR Vbeta segments and 13 reverse primers for TCR Jbeta segments was used in the multiplex PCR. The CDR3 region of rearranged TCR beta genes was amplified from genomic DNA by a multiplex PCR assay. The amplified TCR beta libraries were sequenced on the Illumina HiSeq System as 87-base-pair reads. In the source study's methods: A later analysis tallied around 80 million unique TCR beta chains across the 666 repertoires, and around 9.9 million of those chains were shared by two or more donors. Raw reads were error-corrected and collapsed into unique sequences by a nearest-neighbor algorithm in which closely related sequences were merged to remove PCR and sequencing errors. To assign V, D and J gene segments, CDR3 sequences were aligned to IMGT reference sequences. For a sequence to be retained, at least a six-nucleotide match to both a V gene segment and a J gene segment was required. Rearrangements were classified as productive when the CDR3 lacked stop codons and remained in frame with V and J, and all other rearrangements were classified as non-productive. CDR3 was defined by IMGT convention, running from the second conserved V-encoded cysteine to the conserved J-encoded phenylalanine. Sequences without an unambiguous match to a single V gene segment were excluded from the earlier analysis of several hundred of the donors. An earlier analysis of fewer than 750 of the donors called V segments functional above 56.7% productive rearrangements and segregating when the between-donor standard deviation exceeded 5%. To diagnose cytomegalovirus status from the catalog of TCR beta chain sequences, a statistical classification framework was built. In a later analysis, TCR nucleotide sequences were compared against IMGT/GENE-DB human TR gene sequences so that V and J genes could be assigned. A later analysis assigned CDR3 sequences and most-parsimonious VDJ recombination scenarios with the TCRdist pipeline. In a later analysis, every TCR beta chain was defined by the combination of its CDR3 amino acid sequence and its V-gene family, and reads without a unique V-gene family were dropped. To address suspected cross-contamination and a sequencing artifact, a later analysis removed approximately 590 highly shared, low-generation-probability nucleotide sequences. A later analysis calculated a clonal expansion index for each public chain from normalized within-repertoire ranks of inferred template counts. Generation probabilities in a later analysis came from a VDJ recombination model fitted to out-of-frame rearrangements, and those results were checked against IGoR. In a later analysis, TCR-TCR, TCR-HLA and TCR-CMV co-occurrence was scored with hypergeometric tests, and a repertoire-size bias correction was applied to TCR pairs. A later analysis estimated false discovery rates by permuting HLA or CMV assignments 20 times. In a later analysis, co-occurring TCRs were grouped using DBSCAN, with TCRdist sequence similarity added in when clustering inside HLA-allele-positive subsets. Co-occurrence clustering excluded repertoires with fewer than 30,000 or more than 120,000 public chains, plus five with anomalous nucleotide sharing. As stored in TCRdb, this immuneACCESS dataset retains in-frame rearrangements with V and J assigned. A fraction of the clones does not appear; measured against another copy, unresolved V genes explain less than half of the discrepancy, and the remainder lacks a known reason. The V and J calls and clone size come from that table; D and trimming were worked out from the DNA. For this sample there are about 130,000 clones; around three quarters appear just once. The top ten hold approximately 4.2% of the sample.

This receptor was identified in a male donor in good health and CMV-seropositive. Sequenced input: PBMCs.

The bases are TGTGCCAGCAGCCGGGACAGGGGATTTTATGGCTACACCTTC. It encodes CASSRDRGFYGYTF. The chain was built from TRBV28 and TRBJ1-2, and 10 bases in between align with TRBD1. Counted from cysteine to phenylalanine, this CDR3 has 14 amino acids. The CDR3 DNA has 42 bases and is translated from base 1. Germline trimming: 6 bases from V, 5 bases from J; junction bases outside gene matches: 6. The germline V gene provides CDR1 MDHEN and CDR2 SYDVKM.